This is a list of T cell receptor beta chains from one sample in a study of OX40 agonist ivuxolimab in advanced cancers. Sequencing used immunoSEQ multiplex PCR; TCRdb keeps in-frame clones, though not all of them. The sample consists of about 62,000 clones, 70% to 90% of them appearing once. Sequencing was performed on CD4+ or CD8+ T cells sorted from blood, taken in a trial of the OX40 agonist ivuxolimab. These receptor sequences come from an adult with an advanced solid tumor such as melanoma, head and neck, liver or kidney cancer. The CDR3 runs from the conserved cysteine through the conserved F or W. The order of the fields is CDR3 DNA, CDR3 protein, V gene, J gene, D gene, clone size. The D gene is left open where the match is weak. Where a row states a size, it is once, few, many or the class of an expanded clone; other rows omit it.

TGTGCCAGCAGCCGGGACGGAAATACCTACGAGCAGTACTTC	CASSRDGNTYEQYF	TRBV11-3	TRBJ2-7	.	.
TGTGCCAGCAGCCAAGATTTTGGAAGGGAACTGTTTTTT	CASSQDFGRELFF	TRBV14	TRBJ1-4	.	.
TGTGCCAGCAGCTCCACCATGTCAACTAATGAAAAACTGTTTTTT	CASSSTMSTNEKLFF	TRBV7-9	TRBJ1-4	.	.
TGCGCCAGCAGCTTGGGACCCACTAGGGGCAATCAGCCCCAGCATTTT	CASSLGPTRGNQPQHF	TRBV5-1	TRBJ1-5	.	.
TGCGCCAGCAGTTATGGCGGGAGGCTGGCGGAGACCCAGTACTTC	CASSYGGRLAETQYF	TRBV5-1	TRBJ2-5	TRBD2	.
TGTGCCAGCAGCTTTCAAGACGAGCAGTACTTC	CASSFQDEQYF	TRBV7-9	TRBJ2-7	.	.
TGTGCCACCAGCAGAGGTATTAAGAACACTGAAGCTTTCTTT	CATSRGIKNTEAFF	TRBV15	TRBJ1-1	.	.
TGTGCCAGCAGCTTATTTGGGACCGACGGAGCCTACGAGCAGTACTTC	CASSLFGTDGAYEQYF	TRBV5-6	TRBJ2-7	.	.
TGTGCCAGCAGCCCCCCACTTGTCGACGAGCAGTACTTC	CASSPPLVDEQYF	TRBV2	TRBJ2-7	.	.
TGTGCCAGCAGTGAAGGCCCAGGGGCTGTCACTGAAGCTTTCTTT	CASSEGPGAVTEAFF	TRBV6-1	TRBJ1-1	.	.
TGTGCCAGCAGCTTAGGGGTTTTGGGAGAAAAACTGTTTTTT	CASSLGVLGEKLFF	TRBV28	TRBJ1-4	.	.
TGTGCCAGCAGTTACTCGATTTCGGGAACTGGAAACACCATATATTTT	CASSYSISGTGNTIYF	TRBV6-5	TRBJ1-3	.	.
TGCGCCAGCAGCCCGGGACGGTCTCCGAAAGGAAACACCATATATTTT	CASSPGRSPKGNTIYF	TRBV5-1	TRBJ1-3	.	.
TGTGCCTGGAGTGTCTCAATACGGTCAAATTCACCCCTCCACTTT	CAWSVSIRSNSPLHF	TRBV30	TRBJ1-6	.	.
TGTGCCAGCAGCTCGGGGGCGGGGCGGGCCCAGCATTTT	CASSSGAGRAQHF	TRBV7-9	TRBJ1-5	.	few
TGTGCCAGCAGTTTGGCGCGCAATCAGCCCCAGCATTTT	CASSLARNQPQHF	TRBV27	TRBJ1-5	.	.
TGTGCCAGCAGCTTGGGGCAGGGGGCATTCAGCCAGCCCCAGCATTTT	CASSLGQGAFSQPQHF	TRBV5-8	TRBJ1-5	TRBD1	.
TGTGCCTGGAGTGTACTAAGGGGTAGGGGGCCGCTCTATGGCTACACCTTC	CAWSVLRGRGPLYGYTF	TRBV30	TRBJ1-2	TRBD1	.
TGTGCTAGTGGTTTGGTAGGTCGGGTACCGCACAATGAGCAGTTCTTC	CASGLVGRVPHNEQFF	TRBV12-5	TRBJ2-1	.	.
TGTGCCAGCAGTAGGACAGGGAACAATCAGCCCCAGCATTTT	CASSRTGNNQPQHF	TRBV28	TRBJ1-5	TRBD1	.
TGCGCCAGCAGCTTGGCAGAAAGGGGTACGCAGTATTTT	CASSLAERGTQYF	TRBV5-1	TRBJ2-3	.	.
TGTGCCAGCAGTCCCTCCACTGAAGCTTTCTTT	CASSPSTEAFF	TRBV6-6	TRBJ1-1	.	few
TGTGCCAGCAGGGTACAGCCTCAAGAGACCCAGTACTTC	CASRVQPQETQYF	TRBV28	TRBJ2-5	.	.
TGTGCCAGCAGTGAAGCGAGGGAGACCCAGTACTTC	CASSEARETQYF	TRBV2	TRBJ2-5	.	.
TGTGCCAGCGGCGGAGGGGGGGACTTGTTCTTC	CASGGGGDLFF	TRBV7-8	TRBJ2-1	.	.
TGTGCCAGCAGTTACTCGACGGGAGCTAGCACAGATACGCAGTATTTT	CASSYSTGASTDTQYF	TRBV6-5	TRBJ2-3	.	.
TGTGCCAGTAGTTTGGGACAGGGGAGCTCCTACGAGCAGTACTTC	CASSLGQGSSYEQYF	TRBV19	TRBJ2-7	TRBD1	.
TGTGCCAGCAGCTTGCAGGGTGGTGGTGAGCAGTTCTTC	CASSLQGGGEQFF	TRBV5-4	TRBJ2-1	.	.
TGTGCCAGCAACTACCCAAGGGTGGCGAACCACACTGAAGCTTTCTTT	CASNYPRVANHTEAFF	TRBV9	TRBJ1-1	.	.
TGCGCCAGCAGCTTAGGGGACCCTGGGGCCAACGTCCTGACTTTC	CASSLGDPGANVLTF	TRBV5-1	TRBJ2-6	.	.
TGTGCCAGCAGGCGACAGGGGGCGAACTATGGCTACACCTTC	CASRRQGANYGYTF	TRBV6-5	TRBJ1-2	TRBD1	few
TGTGCCAGCAGTAGCCAAGGACGGTCTTTGAGCAAGTTCTTC	CASSSQGRSLSKFF	TRBV27	TRBJ2-1	.	.
TGTGCCAGCAGTCCCGACGGAGCTTTCAATCTGTTTTTT	CASSPDGAFNLFF	TRBV6-1	TRBJ1-4	.	.
TGCAGCGTCGTACAGGGAAGTCCGGCAGATACGCAGTATTTT	CSVVQGSPADTQYF	TRBV29-1	TRBJ2-3	.	once
TGTGCCAGCAGACGTGGAGGGGGAGGCAATCAGCCCCAGCATTTT	CASRRGGGGNQPQHF	TRBV28	TRBJ1-5	.	once
TGTGCCAGCAGTCGGGGGAGGGATCACTACGAGCAGTACTTC	CASSRGRDHYEQYF	TRBV28	TRBJ2-7	TRBD2	.
TGCGCCAGCAGTCAATCGAGGGATAGCACAGATACGCAGTATTTT	CASSQSRDSTDTQYF	TRBV23-1	TRBJ2-3	.	.
TGTGCCATCAGTGAGTCAGGGACGGGGCGAGGGCCAACCGGGGAGCTGTTTTTT	CAISESGTGRGPTGELFF	TRBV10-3	TRBJ2-2	.	.
TGTGCCAGCTCACCAAGGGCGGACACCGGGGAGCTGTTTTTT	CASSPRADTGELFF	TRBV18	TRBJ2-2	.	few
TGTGCCAGCAGCCCGCCACAGGGATTCACAGATACGCAGTATTTT	CASSPPQGFTDTQYF	TRBV7-6	TRBJ2-3	.	.
TGTGCCTGCCGTCCTGGGGGTGGCAATGAGCAGTTCTTC	CACRPGGGNEQFF	TRBV11-2	TRBJ2-1	.	.
TGTGCTAGCAGCCCGACAGGGGGCGGAGAGACCCAGTACTTC	CASSPTGGGETQYF	TRBV7-7	TRBJ2-5	TRBD1	.
TGTGCCAGCCGAGGAGGGGCAGGCGAGCAGTACTTC	CASRGGAGEQYF	TRBV6-5	TRBJ2-7	.	.
TGTGCCAGCAGCTTGGGGCAACCTGGGGCCAACGTCCTGACTTTC	CASSLGQPGANVLTF	TRBV7-8	TRBJ2-6	.	.
TGTGCCAGCTCACACGAACCGGGAACCGGGGAGCTGTTTTTT	CASSHEPGTGELFF	TRBV18	TRBJ2-2	.	.
TGTGCCAGCAGCCCCAGGGAGGCGAACGAGCAGTACTTC	CASSPREANEQYF	TRBV6-5	TRBJ2-7	.	.
TGTGCCAGCAGCCAAGTCTCCGGGACGGGCAATCAGCCCCAGCATTTT	CASSQVSGTGNQPQHF	TRBV4-2	TRBJ1-5	.	.
TGTGCCAGCAGCTTAGTGAGCGCGGGAGTGGATACGCAGTATTTT	CASSLVSAGVDTQYF	TRBV7-8	TRBJ2-3	TRBD2	.